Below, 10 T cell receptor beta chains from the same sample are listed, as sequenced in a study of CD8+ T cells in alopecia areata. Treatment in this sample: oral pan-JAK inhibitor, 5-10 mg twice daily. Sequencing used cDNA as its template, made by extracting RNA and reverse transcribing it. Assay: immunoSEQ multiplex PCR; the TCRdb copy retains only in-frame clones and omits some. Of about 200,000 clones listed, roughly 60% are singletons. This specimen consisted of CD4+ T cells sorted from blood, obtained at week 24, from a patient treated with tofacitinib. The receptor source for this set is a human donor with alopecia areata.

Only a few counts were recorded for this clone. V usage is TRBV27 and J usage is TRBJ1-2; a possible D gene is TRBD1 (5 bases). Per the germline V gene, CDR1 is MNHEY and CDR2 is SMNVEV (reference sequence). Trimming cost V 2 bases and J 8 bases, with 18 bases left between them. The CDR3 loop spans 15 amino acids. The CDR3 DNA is TGTGCCAGCAGTTTAACTCCCAGGGAGAGTGAGGGCTACACCTTC. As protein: CASSLTPRESEGYTF.

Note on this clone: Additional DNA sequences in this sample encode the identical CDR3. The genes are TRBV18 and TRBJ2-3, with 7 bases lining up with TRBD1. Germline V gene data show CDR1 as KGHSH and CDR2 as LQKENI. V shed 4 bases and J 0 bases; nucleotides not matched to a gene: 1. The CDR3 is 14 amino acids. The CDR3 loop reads CASSRQGSTDTQYF. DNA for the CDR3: TGTGCCAGCTCACGACAGGGTAGCACAGATACGCAGTATTTT.

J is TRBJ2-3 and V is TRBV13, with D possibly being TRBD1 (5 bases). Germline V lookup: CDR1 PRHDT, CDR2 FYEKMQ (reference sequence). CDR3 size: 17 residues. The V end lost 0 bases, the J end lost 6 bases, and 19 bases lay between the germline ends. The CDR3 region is CASSLGRGTLGLDTQYF. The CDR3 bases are TGTGCCAGCAGCTTAGGCCGAGGAACCTTGGGGCTCGATACGCAGTATTTT.

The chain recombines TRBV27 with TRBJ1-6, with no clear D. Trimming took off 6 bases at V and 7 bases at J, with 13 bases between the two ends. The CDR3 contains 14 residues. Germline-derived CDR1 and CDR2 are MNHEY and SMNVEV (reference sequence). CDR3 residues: CASRSYSLNSPLHF. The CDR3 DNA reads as TGTGCCAGCAGATCTTACAGCTTAAATTCACCCCTCCACTTT.

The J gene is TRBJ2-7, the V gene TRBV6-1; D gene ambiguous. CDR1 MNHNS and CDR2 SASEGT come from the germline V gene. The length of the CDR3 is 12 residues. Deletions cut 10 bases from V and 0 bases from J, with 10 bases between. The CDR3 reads CATKITSYEQYF. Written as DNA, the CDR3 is TGTGCCACGAAAATAACCTCCTACGAGCAGTACTTC.

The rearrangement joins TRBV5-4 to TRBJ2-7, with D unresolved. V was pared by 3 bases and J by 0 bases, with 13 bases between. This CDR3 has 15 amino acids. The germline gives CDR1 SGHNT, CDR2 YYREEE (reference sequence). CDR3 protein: CASSYGSAVSYEQYF. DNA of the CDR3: TGTGCCAGCAGCTATGGTTCCGCGGTCTCCTACGAGCAGTACTTC.

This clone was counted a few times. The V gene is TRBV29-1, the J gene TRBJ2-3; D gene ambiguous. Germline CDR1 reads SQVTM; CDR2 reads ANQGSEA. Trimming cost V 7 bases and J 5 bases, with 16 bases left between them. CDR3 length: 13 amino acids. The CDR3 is CSGNLGFGDTQYF. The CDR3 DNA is TGCAGCGGGAATCTAGGGTTTGGAGATACGCAGTATTTT.

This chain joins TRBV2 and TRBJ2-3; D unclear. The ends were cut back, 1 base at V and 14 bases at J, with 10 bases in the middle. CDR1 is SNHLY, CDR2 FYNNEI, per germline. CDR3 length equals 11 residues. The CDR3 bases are TGTGCCAGCAGTGAAGAAGGCTCACGGTATTTT. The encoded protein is CASSEEGSRYF.

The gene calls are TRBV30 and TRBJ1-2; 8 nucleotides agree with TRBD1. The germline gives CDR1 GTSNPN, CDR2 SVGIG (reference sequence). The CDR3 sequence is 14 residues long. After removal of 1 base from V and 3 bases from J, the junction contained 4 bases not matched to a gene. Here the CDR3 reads CAWSDGTGDYGYTF. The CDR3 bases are TGTGCCTGGAGTGACGGGACAGGAGACTATGGCTACACCTTC.

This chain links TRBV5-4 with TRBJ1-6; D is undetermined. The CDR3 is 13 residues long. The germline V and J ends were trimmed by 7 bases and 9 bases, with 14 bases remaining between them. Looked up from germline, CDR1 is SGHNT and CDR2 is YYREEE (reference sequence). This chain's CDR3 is CASAESEISPLHF. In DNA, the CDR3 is TGTGCCAGCGCCGAGAGTGAGATTTCACCCCTCCACTTT.